The T cell receptor beta chain under discussion was sequenced for a study of CD8 T cells in Susac syndrome (dated by TCRdb to between 2019 and 2020). For the study in its entirety: The study used repertoire sequencing to test whether antigen drove CD8+ T cell activation and differentiation in Susac syndrome. The study compared CD8+ T cell repertoire clonality among 11 to 12 healthy donors, about 14 Susac syndrome patients and around 16 multiple sclerosis patients. General study outcomes and caveats: The number of individuals in the TCR sequencing and HLA analysis was recognized as being relatively small.

RNA was extracted using the RNeasy kit, and about 0.5 to 1 ug of the RNA was reverse transcribed with random hexamers. The immunoSEQ multiplex PCR assay, which covers 54 Vbeta and 13 Jbeta segments, was used to amplify TCR beta CDR3 regions. PCR amplification bias was corrected by using a synthetic template baseline for primer optimization and computational correction. The study's processing was this. Only productive sequences were kept, with reads annotated to V, D and J genes according to IMGT and analyzed in immunoSEQ Analyzer. Clonality was calculated as one minus the Shannon entropy normalized by log2 of the number of productive unique sequences. Public and private clones were assessed among the 100 most prevalent clones of each patient and control. Clones were defined as Susac-specific if absent from the healthy and MS cohorts, from 1052 published viral clones and from other ImmuneACCESS disease sequences. Using fastp trimming at Q25 and MiXCR clonotype assembly, TCRdb reanalyzed the public sequencing data and kept in-frame beta chains. Rows with a matching CDR3 protein are joined into one entry that keeps the most common DNA and genes. TCRdb's processing, not the authors' own work, is the source of the V and J calls. For this sample there are hundreds of thousands of distinct CDR3 sequences; roughly 85% appear just once. The ten largest make up 0.2% to 0.25% of the sample.

Reading from cysteine to phenylalanine, the CDR3 counts 15 amino acids. Only the CDR3 DNA is retained, 45 bases long and in frame from the first base. The V end gives up 0 bases and the J end 2 bases, leaving 3 bases in the junction not matched to a gene. CDR1 and CDR2 (MNHEY, SMNVEV) derive from the germline V gene (reference sequence). Peripheral blood CD8+ and CD4+ T cells from healthy donors, Susac syndrome patients and multiple sclerosis patients were profiled by high-throughput TCR beta sequencing. The multiple sclerosis controls were treatment-naive patients whose relapsing-remitting disease, either stable or active, fulfilled the revised McDonald criteria. Bulk CD8+ and CD4+ T cells were purified by magnetic negative isolation, whereas CD8+ TEMRA cells were enriched by FACS. Blood was collected in EDTA tubes and processed within 24 hours, with PBMCs isolated through density gradient centrifugation. PBMCs intended for TCR sequencing were cryopreserved in liquid nitrogen and thawed later in a water bath at 37 degrees C. The sorted or isolated CD4+, CD8+ and CD8+ TEMRA cells had a purity of 90% or higher.

This clonotype was detected only a few times. The clone's antigen remains unknown. No base-level quality is on record; no much larger clone is a single base apart. The clonotype was recovered from a human donor with multiple sclerosis. The chain is made from TRBV27 and TRBJ1-2, with 7 bases aligning to TRBD1. Specimen: CD8+ T cells from PBMCs. The CDR3 here reads CASSLSRQGNYGYTF. The nucleotide sequence is TGTGCCAGCAGTTTATCCCGACAGGGAAACTATGGCTACACCTTC.